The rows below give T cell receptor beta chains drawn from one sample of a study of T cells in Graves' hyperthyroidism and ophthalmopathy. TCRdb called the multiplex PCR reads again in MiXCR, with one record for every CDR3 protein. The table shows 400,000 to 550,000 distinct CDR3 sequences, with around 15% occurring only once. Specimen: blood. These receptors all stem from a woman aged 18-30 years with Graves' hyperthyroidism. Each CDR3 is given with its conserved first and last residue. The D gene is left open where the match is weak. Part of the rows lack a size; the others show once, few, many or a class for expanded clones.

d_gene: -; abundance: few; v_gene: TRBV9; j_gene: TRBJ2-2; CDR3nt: TGTGCCAGCAAAGGGGGGAACACCGGGGAGCTGTTTTTT; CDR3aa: CASKGGNTGELFF
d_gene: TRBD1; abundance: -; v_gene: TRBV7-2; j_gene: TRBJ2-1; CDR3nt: TGTGCCAGCAGCCCGGTCCAGGGGGCAGACAATGAGCAGTTCTTC; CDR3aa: CASSPVQGADNEQFF
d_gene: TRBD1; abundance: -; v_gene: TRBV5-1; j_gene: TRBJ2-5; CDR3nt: TGCGCCAGCAGCCCTCCCGGACAGGGTGAAGAGACCCAGTACTTC; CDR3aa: CASSPPGQGEETQYF
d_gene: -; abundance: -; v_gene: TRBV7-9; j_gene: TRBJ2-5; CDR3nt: TGTGCCAGCCGAGGGGCAGTCGGGTTGTGGGAGACCCAGTACTTC; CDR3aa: CASRGAVGLWETQYF
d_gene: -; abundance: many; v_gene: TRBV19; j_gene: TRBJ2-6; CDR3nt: TGTGCCAGTAGTATTAACCCCAGAGGTGGGGCCAACGTCCTGACTTTC; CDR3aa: CASSINPRGGANVLTF
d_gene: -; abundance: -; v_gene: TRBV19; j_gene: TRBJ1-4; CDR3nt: TGTGCCAGTAGTATAGGCGGGGAAAAACTGTTTTTT; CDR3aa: CASSIGGEKLFF
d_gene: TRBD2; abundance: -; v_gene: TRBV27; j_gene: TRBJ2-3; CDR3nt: TGTGCCAGCAGCGAAGCGGGGTTCTCGCAGTATTTT; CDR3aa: CASSEAGFSQYF
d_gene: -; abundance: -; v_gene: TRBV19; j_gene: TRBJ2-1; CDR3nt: TGTGCCAGTAGGAGTGGCCATGAGCAGTTCTTC; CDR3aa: CASRSGHEQFF
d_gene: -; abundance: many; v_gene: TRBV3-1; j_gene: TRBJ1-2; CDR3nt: TGTGCCAGCAGCCAAGTCCCCGGGACCATCTATGGCTACACCTTC; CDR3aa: CASSQVPGTIYGYTF
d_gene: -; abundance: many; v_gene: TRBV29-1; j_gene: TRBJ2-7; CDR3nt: TGCAGCGTTGAGCTTGATGGGGAATCTTACGAGCAGTACTTC; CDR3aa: CSVELDGESYEQYF
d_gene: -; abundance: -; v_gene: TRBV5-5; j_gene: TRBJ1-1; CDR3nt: TGTGCCAGCAACTTCGAAGCGAACACTGAAGCTTTCTTT; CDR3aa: CASNFEANTEAFF
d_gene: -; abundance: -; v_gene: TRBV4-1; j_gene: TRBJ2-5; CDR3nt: TGCGCCAGCAGCCAAGATCCTGGGCTCTCAGAGACCCAGTACTTC; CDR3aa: CASSQDPGLSETQYF
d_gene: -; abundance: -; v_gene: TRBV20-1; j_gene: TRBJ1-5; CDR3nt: TGCAGTGCTATTAGGCAGGCGAATCAGCCCCAGCATTTT; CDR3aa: CSAIRQANQPQHF
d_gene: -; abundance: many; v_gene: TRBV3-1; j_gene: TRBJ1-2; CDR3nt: TGTGCCAGCAGCCAAGAGAGGCTCACTGCTGGCTACACCTTC; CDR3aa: CASSQERLTAGYTF
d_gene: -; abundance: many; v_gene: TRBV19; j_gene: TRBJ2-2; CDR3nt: TGTGCCAGTCGGTCAGGCCCCGGGGAGCTGTTTTTT; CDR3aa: CASRSGPGELFF
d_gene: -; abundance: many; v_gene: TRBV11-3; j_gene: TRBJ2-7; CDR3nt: TGTGCCAGCAGCTTCGGACGGTCCTACGAGCAGTACTTC; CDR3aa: CASSFGRSYEQYF
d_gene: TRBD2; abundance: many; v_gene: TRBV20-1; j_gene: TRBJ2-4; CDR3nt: TGCAGTGCTAGAGCGACCGGCGGGGGCATTCAGTACTTC; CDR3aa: CSARATGGGIQYF
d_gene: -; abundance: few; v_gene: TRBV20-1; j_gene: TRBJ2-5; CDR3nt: TGCAGTGCCCCATTTCTTCTCCCCGGGGAGACCCAGTACTTC; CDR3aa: CSAPFLLPGETQYF
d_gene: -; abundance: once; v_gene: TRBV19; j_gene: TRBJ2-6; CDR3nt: TGTGCCAGTAGTATAGACGCGGGCTTGCGCGTCCTGACTTTC; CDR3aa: CASSIDAGLRVLTF
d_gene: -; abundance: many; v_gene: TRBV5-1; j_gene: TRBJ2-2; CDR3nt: TGCGCCAGCAGCTTGTTAGGGGTGATGAACACCGGGGAGCTGTTTTTT; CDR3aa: CASSLLGVMNTGELFF
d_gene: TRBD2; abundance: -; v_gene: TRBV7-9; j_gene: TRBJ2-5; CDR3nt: TGTGCCAGCAGCCCCCAGACTAGCGGGAGAGAGACCCAGTACTTC; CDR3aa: CASSPQTSGRETQYF
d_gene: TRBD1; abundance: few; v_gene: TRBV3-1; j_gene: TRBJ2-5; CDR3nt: TGTGCCAGCAGCCAGACGACAGGGGGAGGGGAGACCCAGTACTTC; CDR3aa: CASSQTTGGGETQYF
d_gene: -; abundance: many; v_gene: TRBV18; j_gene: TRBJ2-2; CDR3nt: TGTGCCAGCTCACCAGGAAGGACCGGGGAGCTGTTTTTT; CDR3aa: CASSPGRTGELFF
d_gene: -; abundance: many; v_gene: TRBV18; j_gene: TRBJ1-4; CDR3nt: TGTGCCAGCTCACCCCGACGGAATGAAAAACTGTTTTTT; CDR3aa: CASSPRRNEKLFF
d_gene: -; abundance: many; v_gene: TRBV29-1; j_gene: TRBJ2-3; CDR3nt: TGCAGCGTTGGACCCCTCACAGATACGCAGTATTTT; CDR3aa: CSVGPLTDTQYF
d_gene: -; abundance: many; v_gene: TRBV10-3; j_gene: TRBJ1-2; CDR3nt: TGTGCCGGCGGCGACGGGGGTCTGGGAGGCTACACCTTC; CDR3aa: CAGGDGGLGGYTF
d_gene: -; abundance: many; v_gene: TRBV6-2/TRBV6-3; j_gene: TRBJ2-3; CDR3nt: TGTGCCAGCAGTTACCCGACAGATACGCAGTATTTT; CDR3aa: CASSYPTDTQYF
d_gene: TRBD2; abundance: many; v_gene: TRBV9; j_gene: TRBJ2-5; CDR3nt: TGTGCCAGCAGCGTAACGGGACTACAAGAGACCCAGTACTTC; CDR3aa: CASSVTGLQETQYF
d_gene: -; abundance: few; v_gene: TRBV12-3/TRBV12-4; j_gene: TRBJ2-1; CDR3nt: TGTGCCAGCAGTTTAGCCGTTGCGAGGGGGCAGTTCTTC; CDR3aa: CASSLAVARGQFF
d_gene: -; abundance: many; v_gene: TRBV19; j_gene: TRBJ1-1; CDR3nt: TGTGCCAGTAGTCCCCGGGGCAGGGTTTCGGACACTGAAGCTTTCTTT; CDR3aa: CASSPRGRVSDTEAFF
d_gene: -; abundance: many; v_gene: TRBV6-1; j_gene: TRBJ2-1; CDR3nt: TGTGCCAGCAGACTCTACGGGGTCGGGCAGTTCTTC; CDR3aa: CASRLYGVGQFF
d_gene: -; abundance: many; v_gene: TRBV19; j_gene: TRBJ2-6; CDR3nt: TGTGCCAGTACTTGGGGACCTGAAGGTGGCTCTGGGGCCAACGTCCTGACTTTC; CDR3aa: CASTWGPEGGSGANVLTF
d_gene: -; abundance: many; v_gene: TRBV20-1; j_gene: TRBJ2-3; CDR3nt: TGCAGTGCTAGATCCCCCCCCGGGACGCCGGGGGTGGTCGCAGATACGCAGTATTTT; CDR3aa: CSARSPPGTPGVVADTQYF
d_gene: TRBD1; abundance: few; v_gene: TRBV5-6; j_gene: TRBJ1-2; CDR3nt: TGTGCCAGCAGCTATGACCAGGGGGCCTGGGGCTACACCTTC; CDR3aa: CASSYDQGAWGYTF
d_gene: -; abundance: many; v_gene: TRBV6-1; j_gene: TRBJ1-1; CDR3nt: TGTGCCACCCACGAGGGCCTTAGGAACACTGAAGCTTTCTTT; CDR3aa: CATHEGLRNTEAFF
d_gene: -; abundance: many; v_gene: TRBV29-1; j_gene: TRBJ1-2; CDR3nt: TGCAGCGCCTCCGAGGGGGTGGTTGGCTACACCTTC; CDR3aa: CSASEGVVGYTF
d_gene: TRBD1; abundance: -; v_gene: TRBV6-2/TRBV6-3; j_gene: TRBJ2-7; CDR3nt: TGTGCCAGCAAACAGGGACAGGGGGCGTACGAGCAGTACTTC; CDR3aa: CASKQGQGAYEQYF
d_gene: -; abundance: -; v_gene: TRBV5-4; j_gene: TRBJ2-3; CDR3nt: TGTGCCAGCAGCCCGGTTGGGCTAGCAGGAGCAGATACGCAGTATTTT; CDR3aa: CASSPVGLAGADTQYF
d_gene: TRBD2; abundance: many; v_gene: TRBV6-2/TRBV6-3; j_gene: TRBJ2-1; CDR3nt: TGTGCCAGCAGAACACGACTAGCGGGAGGGGGCAATGAGCAGTTCTTC; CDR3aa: CASRTRLAGGGNEQFF
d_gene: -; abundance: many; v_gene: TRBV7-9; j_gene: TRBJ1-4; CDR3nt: TGTGCCAGCAGCTTAATGGGTGGTGAAAAACTGTTTTTT; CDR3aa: CASSLMGGEKLFF
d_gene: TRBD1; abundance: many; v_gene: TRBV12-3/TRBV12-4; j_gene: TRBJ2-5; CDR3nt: TGTGCCAGCAGTTTAGGGACAGGGGGCTATGAGACCCAGTACTTC; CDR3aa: CASSLGTGGYETQYF
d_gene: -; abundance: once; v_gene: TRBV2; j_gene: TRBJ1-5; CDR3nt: TGTGCCAGCAAAGCAGGGCGACTCGCAAATCAGCCCCAGCATTTT; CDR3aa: CASKAGRLANQPQHF
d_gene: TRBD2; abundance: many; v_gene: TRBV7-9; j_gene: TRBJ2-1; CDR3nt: TGTGCCAGCAGCCGATCCTCTCTAGCGGCCTCCTACAATGAGCAGTTCTTC; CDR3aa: CASSRSSLAASYNEQFF
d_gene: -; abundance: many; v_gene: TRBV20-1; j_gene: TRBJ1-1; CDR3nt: TGCAGTGCTACGACAGGTCAAAGGCCCTTGAACACTGAAGCTTTCTTT; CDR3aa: CSATTGQRPLNTEAFF
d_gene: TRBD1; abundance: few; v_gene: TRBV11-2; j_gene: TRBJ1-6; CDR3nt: TGTGCCAGCAGCCGACAGGGTGGGGGGTCACCCCTCCACTTT; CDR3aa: CASSRQGGGSPLHF